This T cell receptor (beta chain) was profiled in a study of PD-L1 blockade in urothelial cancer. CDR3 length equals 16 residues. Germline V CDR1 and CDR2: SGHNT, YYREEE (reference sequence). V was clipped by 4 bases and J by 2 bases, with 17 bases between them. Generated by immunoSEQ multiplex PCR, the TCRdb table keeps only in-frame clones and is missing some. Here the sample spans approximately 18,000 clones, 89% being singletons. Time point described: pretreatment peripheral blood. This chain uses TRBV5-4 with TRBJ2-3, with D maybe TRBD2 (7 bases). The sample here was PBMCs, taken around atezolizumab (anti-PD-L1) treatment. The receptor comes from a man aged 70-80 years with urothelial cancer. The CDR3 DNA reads TGTGCCAGCAGCCAAGGGGGGGGGCTTTTCACAGATACGCAGTATTTT. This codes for CASSQGGGLFTDTQYF.